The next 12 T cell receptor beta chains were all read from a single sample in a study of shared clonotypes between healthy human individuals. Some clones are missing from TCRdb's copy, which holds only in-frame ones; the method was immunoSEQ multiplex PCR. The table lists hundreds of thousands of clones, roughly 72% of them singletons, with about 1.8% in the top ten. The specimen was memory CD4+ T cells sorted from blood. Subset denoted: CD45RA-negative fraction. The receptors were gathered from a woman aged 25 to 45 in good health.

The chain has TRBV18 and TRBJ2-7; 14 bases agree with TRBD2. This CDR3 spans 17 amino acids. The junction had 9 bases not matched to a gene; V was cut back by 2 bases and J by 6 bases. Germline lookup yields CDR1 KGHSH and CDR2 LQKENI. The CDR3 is CASSPRVGTSGRSEQYF. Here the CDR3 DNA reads TGTGCCAGCTCACCAAGGGTCGGGACTAGCGGGAGAAGCGAGCAGTACTTC.

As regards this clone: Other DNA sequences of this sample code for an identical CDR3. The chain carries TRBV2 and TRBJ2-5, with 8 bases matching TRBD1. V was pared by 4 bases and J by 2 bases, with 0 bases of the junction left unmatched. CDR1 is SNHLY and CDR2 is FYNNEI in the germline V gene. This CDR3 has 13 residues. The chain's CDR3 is CASSGTGQETQYF. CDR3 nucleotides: TGTGCCAGCAGTGGGACAGGGCAAGAGACCCAGTACTTC.

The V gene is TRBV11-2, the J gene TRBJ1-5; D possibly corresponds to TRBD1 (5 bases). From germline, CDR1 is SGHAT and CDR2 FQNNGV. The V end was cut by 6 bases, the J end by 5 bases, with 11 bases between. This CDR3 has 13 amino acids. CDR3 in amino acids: CASSLKGDQPQHF. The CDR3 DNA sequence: TGTGCCAGCAGTCTCAAAGGGGATCAGCCCCAGCATTTT.

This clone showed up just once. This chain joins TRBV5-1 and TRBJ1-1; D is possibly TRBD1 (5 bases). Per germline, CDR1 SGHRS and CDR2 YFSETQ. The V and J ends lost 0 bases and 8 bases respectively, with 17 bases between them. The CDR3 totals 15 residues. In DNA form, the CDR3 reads TGCGCCAGCAGCTTGGTTGTGGGGGGTTCCGCGGAAGCTTTCTTT. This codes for CASSLVVGGSAEAFF.

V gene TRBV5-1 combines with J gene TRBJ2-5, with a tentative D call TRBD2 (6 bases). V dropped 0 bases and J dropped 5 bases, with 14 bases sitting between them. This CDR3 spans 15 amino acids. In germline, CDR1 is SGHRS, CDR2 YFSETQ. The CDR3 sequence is CASSLEGLGIETQYF. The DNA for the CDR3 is TGCGCCAGCAGCTTGGAGGGACTGGGCATCGAGACCCAGTACTTC. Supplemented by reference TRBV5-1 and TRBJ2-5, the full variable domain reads KAGVTQTPRYLIKTRGQQVTLSCSPISGHRSVSWYQQTPGQGLQFLFEYFSETQRNKGNFPGRFSGRQFSNSRSEMNVSTLELGDSALYLCASSLEGLGIETQYFGPGTRLLVL.

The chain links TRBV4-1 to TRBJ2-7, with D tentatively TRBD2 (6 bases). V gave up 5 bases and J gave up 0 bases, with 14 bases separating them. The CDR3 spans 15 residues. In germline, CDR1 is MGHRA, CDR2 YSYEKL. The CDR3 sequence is CASSSRERRSYEQYF. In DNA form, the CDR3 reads TGCGCCAGCAGCTCTCGGGAGCGGCGCTCCTACGAGCAGTACTTC.

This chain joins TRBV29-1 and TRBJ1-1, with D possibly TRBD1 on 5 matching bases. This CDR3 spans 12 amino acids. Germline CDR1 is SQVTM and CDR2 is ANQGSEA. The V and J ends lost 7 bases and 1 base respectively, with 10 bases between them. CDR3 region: CSAGHGNTEAFF. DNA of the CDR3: TGCAGCGCCGGACACGGGAACACTGAAGCTTTCTTT.

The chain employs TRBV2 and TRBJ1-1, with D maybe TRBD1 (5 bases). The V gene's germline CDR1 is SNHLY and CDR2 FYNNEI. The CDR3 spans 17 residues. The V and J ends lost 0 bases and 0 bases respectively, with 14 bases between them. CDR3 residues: CASSEAVGGGMNTEAFF. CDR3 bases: TGTGCCAGCAGTGAAGCGGTTGGGGGAGGAATGAACACTGAAGCTTTCTTT.

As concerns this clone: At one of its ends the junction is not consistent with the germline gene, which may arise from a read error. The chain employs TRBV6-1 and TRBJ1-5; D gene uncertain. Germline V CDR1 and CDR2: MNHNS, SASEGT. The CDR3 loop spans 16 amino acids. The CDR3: CAISESSNMIKQPQHF. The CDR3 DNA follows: TGTGCCATCAGTGAGTCGTCGAACATGATAAAGCAGCCCCAGCATTTT.

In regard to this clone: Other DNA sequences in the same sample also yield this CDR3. The CDR3 spells CASTRATGELFF. The CDR3 region has the DNA TGCGCCAGCACCAGGGCGACCGGGGAGCTGTTTTTT. This rearrangement joins TRBV10-2 to TRBJ2-2; possibly TRBD1 for D (5 bases). V lost 7 bases, J lost 5 bases, and 8 bases lay in between. This CDR3 spans 12 amino acids. CDR1 WSHSY and CDR2 SAAADI come from the germline V gene.

This CDR3 is CASSLDPGTSGDEQFF. The DNA for the CDR3 is TGCGCCAGCAGCTTGGACCCCGGGACTAGCGGTGATGAGCAGTTCTTC. The chain combines TRBV5-1 with TRBJ2-1, with 11 bases aligning to TRBD2. The junction had 7 bases not matched to a gene; V was cut back by 0 bases and J by 8 bases. The germline CDR1 and CDR2 sequences are SGHRS and YFSETQ. The CDR3 spans 16 residues. Full variable domain (rest looked up from reference TRBV5-1 and TRBJ2-1): KAGVTQTPRYLIKTRGQQVTLSCSPISGHRSVSWYQQTPGQGLQFLFEYFSETQRNKGNFPGRFSGRQFSNSRSEMNVSTLELGDSALYLCASSLDPGTSGDEQFFGPGTRLTVL.

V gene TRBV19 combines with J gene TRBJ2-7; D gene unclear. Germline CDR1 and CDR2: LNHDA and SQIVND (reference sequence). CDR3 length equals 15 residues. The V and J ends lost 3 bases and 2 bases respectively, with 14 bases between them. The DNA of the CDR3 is TGTGCCAGTAGTATGCAGCCGGGCCTCACCTACGAGCAGTACTTC. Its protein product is CASSMQPGLTYEQYF.